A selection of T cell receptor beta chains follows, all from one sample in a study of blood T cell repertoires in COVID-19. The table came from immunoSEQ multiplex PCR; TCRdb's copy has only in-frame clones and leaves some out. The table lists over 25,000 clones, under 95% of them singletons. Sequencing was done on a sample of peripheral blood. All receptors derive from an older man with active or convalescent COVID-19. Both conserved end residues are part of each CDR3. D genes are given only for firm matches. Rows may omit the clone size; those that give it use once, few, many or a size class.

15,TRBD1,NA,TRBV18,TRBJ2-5,TGTGCCAGCTCACCAAACGGACAGGGCCAAGAGACCCAGTACTTC,CASSPNGQGQETQYF
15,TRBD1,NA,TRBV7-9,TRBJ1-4,TGTGCCAGCAGCTGGGGCGGGACAGAGAATGAAAAACTGTTTTTT,CASSWGGTENEKLFF
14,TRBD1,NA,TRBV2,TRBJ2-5,TGTGCCAGCAGCGCAAGACAGGGTTTGGAGACCCAGTACTTC,CASSARQGLETQYF
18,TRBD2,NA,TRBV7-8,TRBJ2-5,TGTGCCAGCAGCTTAGGTGCTAGCGGGAGGGCCGTGCAAGAGACCCAGTACTTC,CASSLGASGRAVQETQYF
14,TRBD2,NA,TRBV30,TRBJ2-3,TGTGCCCGAACGGGGGGAGCGAATACAGATACGCAGTATTTT,CARTGGANTDTQYF
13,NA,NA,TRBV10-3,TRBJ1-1,TGTGCCATTTCTAAAGGGGTTGGTGCTGAAGCTTTCTTT,CAISKGVGAEAFF
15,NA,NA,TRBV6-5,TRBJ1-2,TGTGCCAGCACCGGATCTGTCCAGGCGAACTATGGCTACACCTTC,CASTGSVQANYGYTF
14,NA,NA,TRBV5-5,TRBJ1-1,TGTGCCAGCAGCTGGGCGACGGAGAACACTGAAGCTTTCTTT,CASSWATENTEAFF
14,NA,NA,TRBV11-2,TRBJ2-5,TGTGCCAGCACCCCAGGCGGCGGGCAAGAGACCCAGTACTTC,CASTPGGGQETQYF
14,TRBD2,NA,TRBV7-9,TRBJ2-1,TGTGCCAGCAGCTCCCTAGCGGGAACGGGTGAGCAGTTCTTC,CASSSLAGTGEQFF
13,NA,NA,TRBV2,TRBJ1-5,TGTGCCAGCAGTGTAGAGAGCAATCAGCCCCAGCATTTT,CASSVESNQPQHF
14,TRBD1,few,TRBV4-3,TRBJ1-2,TGCGCCAGCAGCCAACAGGGGGTTGGGTATGGCTACACCTTC,CASSQQGVGYGYTF
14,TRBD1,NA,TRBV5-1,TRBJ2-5,TGCGCCAGCAGCCCGACAGGGTTACAAGAGACCCAGTACTTC,CASSPTGLQETQYF
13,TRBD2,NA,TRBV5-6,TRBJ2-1,TGTGCCAGCAGCTTAACCGGGACTAGCGAGCAGTTCTTC,CASSLTGTSEQFF
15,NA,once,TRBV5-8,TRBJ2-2,TGTGCCAGCAGTCCCGGGACACACAACACCGGGGAGCTGTTTTTT,CASSPGTHNTGELFF
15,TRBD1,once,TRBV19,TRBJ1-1,TGTGCCAGTAGTCAAACTACAGGGGTAGACACTGAAGCTTTCTTT,CASSQTTGVDTEAFF
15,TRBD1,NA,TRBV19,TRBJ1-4,TGTGCCAGTACAACCGACAGGGTTGGAAATGAAAAACTGTTTTTT,CASTTDRVGNEKLFF
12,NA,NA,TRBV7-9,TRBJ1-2,TGTGCCAGCAGCTTAGCGTCCGATGGCTACACCTTC,CASSLASDGYTF
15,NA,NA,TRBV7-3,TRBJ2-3,TGTGCCAGCAGCAACCAACCTAGCGTCCCAGATACGCAGTATTTT,CASSNQPSVPDTQYF
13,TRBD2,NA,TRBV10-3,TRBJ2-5,TGTGCCACCGCGGCGGGAGGGGAAGAGACCCAGTACTTC,CATAAGGEETQYF